This paragraph covers one TCR beta chain sequence. What it binds is unknown. This specimen belongs to a study of beta chain features in type 1 diabetes. For the study at large: All samples yielded about 100 million examined sorted cells.

cDNA synthesis used the whole RNA isolate, giving expressed TCRB sequences. TCRdb keeps only in-frame clones here, not all; method: immunoSEQ multiplex PCR. The data hold roughly 330,000 clones, with 9.5% to 12% observed a single time. Study-wide results and limits: cDNA sequencing could over-represent cells with high TCR expression.

Germline CDR1 LGHNA, CDR2 YNFKEQ. The V and J ends lost 0 bases and 3 bases, in that order; junction bases with no gene match: 8. The CDR3 has 17 residues. Material for sequencing was naive CD4+ T cells from blood. The TCR comes from a woman aged 30 to 39 in good health. This rearrangement joins TRBV4-2 to TRBJ2-1; 7 bases are shared with TRBD1. The CDR3 nucleotides are TGTGCCAGCAGCCAAGAGACCGGGACAGTGGGCTACAATGAGCAGTTCTTC. This encodes CASSQETGTVGYNEQFF.